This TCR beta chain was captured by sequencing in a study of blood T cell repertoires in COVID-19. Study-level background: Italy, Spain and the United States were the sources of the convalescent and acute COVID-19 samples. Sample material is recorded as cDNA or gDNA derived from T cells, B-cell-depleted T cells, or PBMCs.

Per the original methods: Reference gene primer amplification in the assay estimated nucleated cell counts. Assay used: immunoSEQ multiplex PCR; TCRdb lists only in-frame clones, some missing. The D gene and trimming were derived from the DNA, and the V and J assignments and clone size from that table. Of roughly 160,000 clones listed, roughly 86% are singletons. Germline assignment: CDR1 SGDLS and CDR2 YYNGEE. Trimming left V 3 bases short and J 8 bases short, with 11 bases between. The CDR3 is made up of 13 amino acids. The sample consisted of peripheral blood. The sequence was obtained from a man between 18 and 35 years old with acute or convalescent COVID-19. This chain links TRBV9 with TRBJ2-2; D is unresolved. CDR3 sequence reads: CASSATRVGELFF. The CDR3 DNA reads TGTGCCAGCAGCGCCACCCGGGTAGGGGAGCTGTTTTTT.